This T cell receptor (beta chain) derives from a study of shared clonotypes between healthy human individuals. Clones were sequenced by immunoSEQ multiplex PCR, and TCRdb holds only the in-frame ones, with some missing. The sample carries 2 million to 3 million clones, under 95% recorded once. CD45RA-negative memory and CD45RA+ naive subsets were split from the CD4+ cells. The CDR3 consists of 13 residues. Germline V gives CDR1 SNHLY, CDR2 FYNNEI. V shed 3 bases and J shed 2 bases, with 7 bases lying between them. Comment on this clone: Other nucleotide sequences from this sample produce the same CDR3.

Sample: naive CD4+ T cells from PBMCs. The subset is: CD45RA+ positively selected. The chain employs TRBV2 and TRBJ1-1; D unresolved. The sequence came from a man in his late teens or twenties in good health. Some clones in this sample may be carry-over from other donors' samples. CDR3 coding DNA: TGTGCCAGCAGTGAGGAGACCAACACTGAAGCTTTCTTT. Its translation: CASSEETNTEAFF. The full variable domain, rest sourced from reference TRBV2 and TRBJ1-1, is EPEVTQTPSHQVTQMGQEVILRCVPISNHLYFYWYRQILGQKVEFLVSFYNNEISEKSEIFDDQFSVERPDGSNFTLKIRSTKLEDSAMYFCASSEETNTEAFFGQGTRLTVV.